This T cell receptor (beta chain) is from a study of blood T cell repertoires in COVID-19. Authors' processing steps: Reference gene primer amplification in the assay estimated nucleated cell counts. Generated by immunoSEQ multiplex PCR, the TCRdb table keeps only in-frame clones and is missing some. The DNA gave D and trimming, while V, J and clone size come from that table. Of 200,000 to 300,000 clones listed, 86% were seen once; the top ten hold about 2.9%. This receptor was identified in a woman aged 25 to 39 who had recovered from COVID-19. The sequencing sample was made of peripheral blood.

DNA for the CDR3: TGTGCCAGCAGTGAAGTAGGCGGGACGTTCTACGAGCAGTACTTC. This gives the protein CASSEVGGTFYEQYF. This sequence joins TRBV6-1 and TRBJ2-7; D is perhaps TRBD2 (6 bases). V was cut by 1 base and J by 3 bases, with 13 bases left in between. The CDR3 covers 15 residues. Germline V gives CDR1 MNHNS, CDR2 SASEGT.